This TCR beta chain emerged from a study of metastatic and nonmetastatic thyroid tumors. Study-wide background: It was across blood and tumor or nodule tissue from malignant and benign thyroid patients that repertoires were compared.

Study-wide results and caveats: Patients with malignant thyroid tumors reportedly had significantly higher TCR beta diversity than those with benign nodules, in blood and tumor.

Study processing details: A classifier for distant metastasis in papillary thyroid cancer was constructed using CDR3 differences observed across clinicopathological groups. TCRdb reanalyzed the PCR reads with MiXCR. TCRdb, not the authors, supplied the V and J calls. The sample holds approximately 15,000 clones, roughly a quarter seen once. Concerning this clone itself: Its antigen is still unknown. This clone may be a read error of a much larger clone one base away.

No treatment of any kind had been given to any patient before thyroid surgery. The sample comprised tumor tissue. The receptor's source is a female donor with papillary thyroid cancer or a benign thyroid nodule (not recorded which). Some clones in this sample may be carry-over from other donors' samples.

CDR3 coding DNA: TGTGCCAGCAGCCAAGATAGGACAGGGACGGACATTCGGTACTTC. This codes for CASSQDRTGTDIRYF. The V and J genes are TRBV3-1 and TRBJ2-4; TRBD1 matches 8 bases. This CDR3 comprises 15 residues. CDR1 and CDR2 from the germline V gene are LGHDT and YNNKEL (reference sequence).